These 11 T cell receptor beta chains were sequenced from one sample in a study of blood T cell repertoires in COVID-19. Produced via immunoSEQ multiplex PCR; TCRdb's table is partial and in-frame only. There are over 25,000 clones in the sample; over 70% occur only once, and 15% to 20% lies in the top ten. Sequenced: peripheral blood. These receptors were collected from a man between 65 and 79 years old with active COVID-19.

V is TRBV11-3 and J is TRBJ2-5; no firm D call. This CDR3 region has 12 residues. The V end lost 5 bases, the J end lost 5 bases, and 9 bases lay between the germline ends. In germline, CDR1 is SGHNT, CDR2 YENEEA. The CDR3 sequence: CASSIRQETQYF. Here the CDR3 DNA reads TGTGCCAGCAGCATCAGGCAGGAGACCCAGTACTTC.

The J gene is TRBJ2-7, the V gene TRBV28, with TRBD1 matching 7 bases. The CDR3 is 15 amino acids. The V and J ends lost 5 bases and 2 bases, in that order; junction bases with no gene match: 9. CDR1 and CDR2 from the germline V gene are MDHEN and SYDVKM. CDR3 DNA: TGTGCCAGCAGTGCTCCGGGACAGCTAACCTACGAGCAGTACTTC. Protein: CASSAPGQLTYEQYF.

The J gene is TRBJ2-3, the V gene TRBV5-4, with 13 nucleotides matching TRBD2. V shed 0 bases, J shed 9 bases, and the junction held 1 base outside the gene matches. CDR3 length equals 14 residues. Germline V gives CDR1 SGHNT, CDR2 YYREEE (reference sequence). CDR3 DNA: TGTGCCAGCAGCTTGGCGACTAGCGGGGGGACGCAGTATTTT. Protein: CASSLATSGGTQYF.

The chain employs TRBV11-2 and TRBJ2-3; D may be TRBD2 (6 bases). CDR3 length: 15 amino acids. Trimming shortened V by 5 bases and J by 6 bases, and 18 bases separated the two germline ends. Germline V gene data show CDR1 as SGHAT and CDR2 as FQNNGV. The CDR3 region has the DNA TGTGCCAGCAGCACCCTTAGCGGCCTCCTTGATACGCAGTATTTT. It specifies CASSTLSGLLDTQYF.

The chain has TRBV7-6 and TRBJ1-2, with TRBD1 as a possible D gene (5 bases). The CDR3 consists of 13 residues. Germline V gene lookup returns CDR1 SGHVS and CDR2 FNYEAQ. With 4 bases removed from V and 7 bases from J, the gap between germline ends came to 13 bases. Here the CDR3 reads CASSSREEGGYTF. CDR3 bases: TGTGCCAGCAGCTCCAGGGAGGAGGGTGGCTACACCTTC.

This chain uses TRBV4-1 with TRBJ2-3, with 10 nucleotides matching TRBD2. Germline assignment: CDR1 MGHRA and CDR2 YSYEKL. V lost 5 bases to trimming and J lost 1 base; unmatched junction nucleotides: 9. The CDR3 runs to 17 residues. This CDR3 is CASSTGSGGAGTDTQYF. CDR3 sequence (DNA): TGCGCCAGCAGCACGGGCAGCGGGGGGGCGGGCACAGATACGCAGTATTTT.

The CDR3 is CASSLGAGGIQPQHF. CDR3 sequence (DNA): TGTGCCAGCAGCTTAGGGGCGGGGGGGATACAGCCCCAGCATTTT. The J gene is TRBJ1-5, the V gene TRBV7-2; possibly TRBD1 for D (5 bases). The CDR3 has 15 amino acids. Germline CDR1 is SGHTA and CDR2 is FQGNSA. V was trimmed by 1 base and J by 7 bases, leaving 14 bases between them.

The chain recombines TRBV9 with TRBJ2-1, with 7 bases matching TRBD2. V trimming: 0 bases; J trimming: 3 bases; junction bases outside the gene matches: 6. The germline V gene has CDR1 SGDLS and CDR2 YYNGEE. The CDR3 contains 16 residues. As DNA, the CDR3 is TGTGCCAGCAGCGTAGAAGCCAGCGGGGTCTACAATGAGCAGTTCTTC. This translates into CASSVEASGVYNEQFF.

The CDR3 sequence: CASSQDERGGRTGELFF. The CDR3 DNA is TGCGCCAGCAGCCAAGACGAGCGGGGGGGCCGGACCGGGGAGCTGTTTTTT. The chain uses TRBV4-1 and TRBJ2-2; 10 nucleotides match TRBD2. The CDR3 loop spans 17 amino acids. The ends lost 0 bases at V and 5 bases at J; junction bases unmatched: 6. Germline CDR1 is MGHRA and CDR2 is YSYEKL.

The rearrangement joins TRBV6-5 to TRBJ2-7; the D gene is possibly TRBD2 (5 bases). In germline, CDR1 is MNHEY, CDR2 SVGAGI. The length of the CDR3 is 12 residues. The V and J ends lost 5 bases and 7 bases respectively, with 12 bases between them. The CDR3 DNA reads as TGTGCCAGCAGTAGGACTCCGTATGAGCAGTACTTC. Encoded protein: CASSRTPYEQYF.

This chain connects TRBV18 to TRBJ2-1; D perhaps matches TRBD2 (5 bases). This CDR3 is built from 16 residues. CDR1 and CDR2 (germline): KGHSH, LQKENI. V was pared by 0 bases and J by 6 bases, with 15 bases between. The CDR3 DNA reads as TGTGCCAGCTCACCACCGAATCTAGCACTGGTCAATGAGCAGTTCTTC. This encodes CASSPPNLALVNEQFF.